This T cell receptor (beta chain) was captured by sequencing in a study of vaccination effects on CD4 cells after COVID-19. Findings and limits, study-wide: Pronounced clonal contraction occurred in clones induced by infection and by vaccine late after vaccination.

ViraFEST assay sequencing came after antigen-specific CD4+ T cells were expanded with viral peptide pools. After around ten days in culture, the CD4+ T cells were isolated. Nobody among the vaccine recipients had prior SARS-CoV-2 infection (nucleocapsid antibodies were negative). Every well got over 1.5 million PBMC, which were grown with around 9.2 IU/ml IL-2 and 10 ug/ml peptides. On day 3 and again on day 7, half the medium was replaced with IL-2 medium. The table came from immunoSEQ multiplex PCR; TCRdb's copy has only in-frame clones and leaves some out. The data contain tens of thousands of clones, approximately 79% of them seen just once; the ten biggest clones take up just over 6%. V shed 0 bases and J shed 4 bases, with 10 bases lying between them. Looked up from germline, CDR1 is SGHRS and CDR2 is YFSETQ. This CDR3 is 14 amino acids long. This clone was counted a single time. Antigen: not known.

V gene TRBV5-1 combines with J gene TRBJ1-1; no clear D gene. Sequencing used CD4+ T cells from PBMCs cultured with HCoV-OC43 spike peptides, obtained before COVID-19 vaccination. Subset of the sample: HCoV-OC43 spike overlapping peptide pool stimulation. This TCR came from a human donor who received a COVID-19 vaccine. CDR3 region: CASSLDLLSTEAFF. The CDR3 DNA follows: TGCGCCAGCAGCTTGGACTTGTTGAGCACTGAAGCTTTCTTT.